This T cell receptor (beta chain) was found in a study of T-cell memory formation after mild COVID-19. General study findings and limits: Contracting CD8+ clones were enriched in EMRA, CD4+ mainly in CM and EM.

As regards this clonotype: Its specificity is unknown.

Each CDR3 protein is one row after TCRdb ran MiXCR on the 5' RACE reads. The sample lists fewer than 550,000 distinct CDR3 sequences, 20% occurring once. Trimming pared 7 bases from V and 2 bases from J, leaving 11 bases between. The germline V gene has CDR1 DFQATT and CDR2 SNEGSKA (reference sequence). This CDR3 comprises 12 residues. The source is an adult woman who had mild COVID-19 (a few samples of this study predate the infection). Cell type and time point are not known. Sequencing input: PBMCs or a T cell subset sorted from them (not recorded which). This sequence joins TRBV20-1 and TRBJ1-2; the D is unclear. The CDR3 protein is CSVATGNYGYTF. The CDR3 DNA sequence: TGCAGTGTCGCAACGGGGAACTATGGCTACACCTTC.